These 3 T cell receptor beta chains were all obtained from the same sample, sequenced in a study of blood T cell repertoires in COVID-19 (dated by TCRdb to the early 2020s). The protocol used for the library was the immunoSEQ multiplex PCR assay. Here the immuneACCESS table is served through TCRdb, limited to in-frame sequences with V and J called. Missing clones are a known gap in these copies; in checked studies unresolved V genes cover under half, and the rest lacks a known reason. Counted in this sample were 310,000 or so clones; around 90% of them appeared once. The ten largest make up 2% to 2.5% of the sample. The sequenced material came from peripheral blood. The receptors derive from a woman between 50 and 59 years old who had recovered from COVID-19.

The chain joins TRBV11-2 to TRBJ2-7; possibly TRBD1 for D (5 bases). This CDR3 has 13 residues. V was trimmed by 1 base and J by 1 base, leaving 5 bases between them. The germline gives CDR1 SGHAT, CDR2 FQNNGV. The DNA for the CDR3 is TGTGCCAGCAGCTTAGGGACATCCTACGAGCAGTACTTC. The encoded protein is CASSLGTSYEQYF. The whole variable domain, remainder taken from reference TRBV11-2 and TRBJ2-7, is EAGVAQSPRYKIIEKRQSVAFWCNPISGHATLYWYQQILGQGPKLLIQFQNNGVVDDSQLPKDRFSAERLKGVDSTLKIQPAKLEDSAVYLCASSLGTSYEQYFGPGTRLTVT.

This sequence joins TRBV4-2 and TRBJ1-1; D is perhaps TRBD1 (6 bases). Between the trimmed V and J ends, which lost 0 bases and 3 bases, there was a span of 17 bases. The CDR3 is 17 residues long. Germline V gives CDR1 LGHNA, CDR2 YNFKEQ. The CDR3 reads CASSQDPGGEGDTEAFF. The CDR3 DNA follows: TGTGCCAGCAGCCAAGATCCTGGGGGGGAGGGGGACACTGAAGCTTTCTTT.

CDR3 nucleotide sequence: TGTGCCACCCAAAAGCCGAGGTGGGCGGGGCAAGAGACCCAGTACTTC. Translated: CATQKPRWAGQETQYF. The J gene is TRBJ2-5, the V gene TRBV2, with D tentatively TRBD2 (6 bases). The CDR3 is made up of 16 amino acids. The germline V and J ends were trimmed by 10 bases and 2 bases, with 23 bases remaining between them. The germline V gene has CDR1 SNHLY and CDR2 FYNNEI.